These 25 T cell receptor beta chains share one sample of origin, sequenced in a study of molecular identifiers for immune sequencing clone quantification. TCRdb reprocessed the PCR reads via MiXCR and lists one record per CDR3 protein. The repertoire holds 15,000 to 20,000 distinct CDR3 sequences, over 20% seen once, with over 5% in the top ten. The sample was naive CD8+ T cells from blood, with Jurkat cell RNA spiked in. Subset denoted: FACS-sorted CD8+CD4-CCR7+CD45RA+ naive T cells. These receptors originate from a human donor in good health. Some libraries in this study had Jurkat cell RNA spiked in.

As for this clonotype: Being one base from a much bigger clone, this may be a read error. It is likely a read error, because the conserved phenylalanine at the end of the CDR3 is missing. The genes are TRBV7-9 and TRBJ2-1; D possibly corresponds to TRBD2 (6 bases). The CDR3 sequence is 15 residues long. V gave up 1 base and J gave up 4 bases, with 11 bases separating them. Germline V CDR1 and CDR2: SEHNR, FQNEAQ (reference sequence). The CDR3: CASSLVTSRYNEQFS. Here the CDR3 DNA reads TGTGCCAGCAGCTTAGTCACTAGCCGGTACAATGAGCAGTTCTCC.

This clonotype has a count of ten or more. In nucleotides, the CDR3 is TGTGCCAGTTCGAGGGGGGACTATGGCTACACCTTC. Its protein is CASSRGDYGYTF. J is TRBJ1-2 and V is TRBV6-2 or TRBV6-3; tentative D call: TRBD1 (6 bases). Trimming stripped 9 bases from V and 3 bases from J, with 11 bases between. Germline CDR1 and CDR2: MNHEY and SVGEGT. The CDR3 has 12 residues.

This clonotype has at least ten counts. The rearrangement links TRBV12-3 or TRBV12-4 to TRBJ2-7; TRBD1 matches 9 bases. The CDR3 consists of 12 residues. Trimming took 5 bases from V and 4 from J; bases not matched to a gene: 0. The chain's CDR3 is CASSGTGYEQYF. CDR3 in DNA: TGTGCCAGCAGTGGGACAGGGTACGAGCAGTACTTC.

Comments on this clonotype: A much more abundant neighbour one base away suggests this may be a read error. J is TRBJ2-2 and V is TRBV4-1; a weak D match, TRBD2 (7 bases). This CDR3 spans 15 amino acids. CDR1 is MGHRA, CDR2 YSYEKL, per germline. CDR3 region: CASSQDFNRAGEPFF. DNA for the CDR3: TGCGCCAGCAGCCAAGATTTTAACAGGGCGGGGGAGCCGTTTTTT.

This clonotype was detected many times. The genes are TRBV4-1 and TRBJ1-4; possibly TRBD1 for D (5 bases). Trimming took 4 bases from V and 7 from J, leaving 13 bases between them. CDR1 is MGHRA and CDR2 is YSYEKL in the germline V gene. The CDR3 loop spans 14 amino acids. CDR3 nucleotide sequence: TGCGCCAGCAGCCCATCAGAAGGGGCTGAAAAACTGTTTTTT. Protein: CASSPSEGAEKLFF.

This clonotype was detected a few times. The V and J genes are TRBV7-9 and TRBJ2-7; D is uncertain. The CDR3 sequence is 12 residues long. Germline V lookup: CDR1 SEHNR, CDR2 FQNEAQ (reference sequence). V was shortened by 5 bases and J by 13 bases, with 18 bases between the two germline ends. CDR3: CASSQDEDQLYF. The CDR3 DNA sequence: TGTGCCAGCAGCCAAGACGAAGACCAGCTTTACTTC.

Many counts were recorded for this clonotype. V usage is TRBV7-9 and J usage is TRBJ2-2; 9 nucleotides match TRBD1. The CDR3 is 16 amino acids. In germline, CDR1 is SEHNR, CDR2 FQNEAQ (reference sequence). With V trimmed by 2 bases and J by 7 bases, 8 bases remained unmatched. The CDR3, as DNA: TGTGCCAGCAGCTTATACGGGACAGGGACCATCGGGGAGCTGTTTTTT. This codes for CASSLYGTGTIGELFF.

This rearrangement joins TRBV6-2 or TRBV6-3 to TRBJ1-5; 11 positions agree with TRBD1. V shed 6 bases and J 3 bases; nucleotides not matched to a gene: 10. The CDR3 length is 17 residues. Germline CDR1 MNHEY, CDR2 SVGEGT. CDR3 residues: CASSHELGQGVNQPQHF. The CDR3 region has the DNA TGTGCCAGCAGCCACGAGTTGGGACAGGGGGTCAATCAGCCCCAGCATTTT.

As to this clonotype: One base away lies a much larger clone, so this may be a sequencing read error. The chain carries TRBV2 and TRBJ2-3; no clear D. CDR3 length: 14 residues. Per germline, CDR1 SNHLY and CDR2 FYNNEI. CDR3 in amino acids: CACSEAVIIDTQYF. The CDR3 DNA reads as TGTGCCTGCAGTGAAGCCGTAATTATAGATACGCAGTATTTT.

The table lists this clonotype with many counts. DNA of the CDR3: TGTGCCAGCAGTTTTAGAGGCGGCCACGAGCAGTACTTC. Residues: CASSFRGGHEQYF. The genes are TRBV28 and TRBJ2-7; D remains ambiguous. The V gene's germline CDR1 is MDHEN and CDR2 SYDVKM. The ends were cut back, 3 bases at V and 5 bases at J, with 11 bases in the middle. The CDR3 has 13 residues.

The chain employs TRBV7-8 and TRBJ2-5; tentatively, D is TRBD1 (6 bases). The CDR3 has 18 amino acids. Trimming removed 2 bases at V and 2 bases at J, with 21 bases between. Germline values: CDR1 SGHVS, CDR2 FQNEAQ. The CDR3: CASSLLTPAGAKQETQYF. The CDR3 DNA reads TGTGCCAGCAGCTTATTAACCCCGGCAGGGGCCAAACAAGAGACCCAGTACTTC.

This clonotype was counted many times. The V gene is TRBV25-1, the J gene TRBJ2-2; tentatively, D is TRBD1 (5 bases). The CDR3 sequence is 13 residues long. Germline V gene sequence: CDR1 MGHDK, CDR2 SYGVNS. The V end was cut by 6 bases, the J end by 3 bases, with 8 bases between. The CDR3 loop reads CASSQGDTGELFF. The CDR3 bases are TGTGCCAGCAGCCAGGGCGACACCGGGGAGCTGTTTTTT. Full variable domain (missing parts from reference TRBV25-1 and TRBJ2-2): EADIYQTPRYLVIGTGKKITLECSQTMGHDKMYWYQQDPGMELHLIHYSYGVNSTEKGDLSSESTVSRIRTEHFPLTLESARPSHTSQYLCASSQGDTGELFFGEGSRLTVL.

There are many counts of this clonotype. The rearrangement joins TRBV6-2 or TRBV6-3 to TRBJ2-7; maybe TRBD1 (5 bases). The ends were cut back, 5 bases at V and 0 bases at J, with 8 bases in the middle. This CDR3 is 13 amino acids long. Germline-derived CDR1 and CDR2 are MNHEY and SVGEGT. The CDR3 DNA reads TGTGCCAGCAGTAAGGACAACTCCTACGAGCAGTACTTC. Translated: CASSKDNSYEQYF.

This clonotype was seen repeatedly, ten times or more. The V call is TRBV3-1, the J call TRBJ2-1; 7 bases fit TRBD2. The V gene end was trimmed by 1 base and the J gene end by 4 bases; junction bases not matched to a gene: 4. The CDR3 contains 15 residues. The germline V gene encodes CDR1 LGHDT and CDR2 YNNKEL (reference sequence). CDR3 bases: TGTGCCAGCAGCCAAGGGACTAGGGATTACAATGAGCAGTTCTTC. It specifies CASSQGTRDYNEQFF.

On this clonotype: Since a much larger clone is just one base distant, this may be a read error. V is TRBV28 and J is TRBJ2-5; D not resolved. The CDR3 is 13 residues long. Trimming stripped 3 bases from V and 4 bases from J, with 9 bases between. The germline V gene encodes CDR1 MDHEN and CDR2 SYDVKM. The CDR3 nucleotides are TGTGCCAGCAGTTTCGGAAAGGGAGAGACCCAGTACTTC. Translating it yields CASSFGKGETQYF.

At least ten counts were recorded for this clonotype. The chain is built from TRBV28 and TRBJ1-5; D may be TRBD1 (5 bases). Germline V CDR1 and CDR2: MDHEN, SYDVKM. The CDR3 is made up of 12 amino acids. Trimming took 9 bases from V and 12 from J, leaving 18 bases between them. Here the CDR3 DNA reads TGTGCCAGTAGGGACTTCCGAACCCACCAGCATTTT. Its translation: CASRDFRTHQHF.

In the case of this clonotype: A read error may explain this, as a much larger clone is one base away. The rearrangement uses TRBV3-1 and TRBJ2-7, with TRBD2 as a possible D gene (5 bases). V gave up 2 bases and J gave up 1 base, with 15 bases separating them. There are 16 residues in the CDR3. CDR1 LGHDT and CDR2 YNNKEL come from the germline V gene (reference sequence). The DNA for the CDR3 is TGTGCCAGCAGCCAAACCGGGAATAGCTTTTCCTACGAGCAGTACTTC. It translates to CASSQTGNSFSYEQYF.

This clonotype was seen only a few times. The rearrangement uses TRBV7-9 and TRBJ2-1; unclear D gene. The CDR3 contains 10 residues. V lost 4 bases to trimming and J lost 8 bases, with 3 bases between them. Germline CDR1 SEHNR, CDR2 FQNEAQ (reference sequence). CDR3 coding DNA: TGTGCCAGCAGCTGGTATGAGCAGTTCTTC. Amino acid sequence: CASSWYEQFF.

In DNA, the CDR3 is TGTGCCAGCAGAAAAACGGCACAGGTCTCGGGAGACATGAACACTGAAGCTTTCTTT. It encodes CASRKTAQVSGDMNTEAFF. This chain links TRBV28 with TRBJ1-1, with a possible D match to TRBD1 (5 bases). This CDR3 spans 19 amino acids. V lost 6 bases and J 0 bases, leaving 26 bases between the germline ends. Germline CDR1 reads MDHEN; CDR2 reads SYDVKM.

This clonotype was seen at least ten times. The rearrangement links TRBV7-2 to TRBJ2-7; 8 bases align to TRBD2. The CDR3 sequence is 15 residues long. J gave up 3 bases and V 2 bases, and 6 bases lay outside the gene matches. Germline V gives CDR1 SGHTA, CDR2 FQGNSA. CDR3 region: CASSLMAGGGYEQYF. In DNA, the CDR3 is TGTGCCAGCAGCTTAATGGCGGGAGGTGGCTACGAGCAGTACTTC.

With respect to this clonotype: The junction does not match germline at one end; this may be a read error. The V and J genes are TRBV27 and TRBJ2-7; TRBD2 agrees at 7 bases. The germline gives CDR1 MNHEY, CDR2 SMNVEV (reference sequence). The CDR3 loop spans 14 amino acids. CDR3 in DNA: TGTGCCAGCAGTTTAGCTAGCGGAGCCTACGGGCAGTACTTC. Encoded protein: CASSLASGAYGQYF.

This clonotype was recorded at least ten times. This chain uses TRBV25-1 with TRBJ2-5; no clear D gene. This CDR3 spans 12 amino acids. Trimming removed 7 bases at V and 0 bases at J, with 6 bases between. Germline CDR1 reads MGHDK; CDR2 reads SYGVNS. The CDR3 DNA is TGTGCCAGCACTACGGACCAAGAGACCCAGTACTTC. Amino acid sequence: CASTTDQETQYF.

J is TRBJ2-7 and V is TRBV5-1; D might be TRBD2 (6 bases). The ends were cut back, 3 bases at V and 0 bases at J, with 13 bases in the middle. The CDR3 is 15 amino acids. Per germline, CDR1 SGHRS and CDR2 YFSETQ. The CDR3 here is CASSWGLSSSYEQYF. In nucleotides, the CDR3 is TGCGCCAGCAGCTGGGGACTTTCGAGCTCCTACGAGCAGTACTTC.

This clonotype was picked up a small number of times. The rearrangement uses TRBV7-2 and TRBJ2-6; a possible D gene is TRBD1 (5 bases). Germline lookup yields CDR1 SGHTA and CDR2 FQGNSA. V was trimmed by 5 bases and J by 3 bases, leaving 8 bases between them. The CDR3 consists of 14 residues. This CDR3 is CASSAGFGANVLTF. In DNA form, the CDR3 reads TGTGCCAGCAGCGCAGGGTTTGGGGCCAACGTCCTGACTTTC.

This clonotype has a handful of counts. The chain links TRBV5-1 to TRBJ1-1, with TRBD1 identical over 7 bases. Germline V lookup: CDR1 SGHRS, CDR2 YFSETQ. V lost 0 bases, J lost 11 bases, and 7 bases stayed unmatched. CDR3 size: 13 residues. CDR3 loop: CASSLEGAPEAFF. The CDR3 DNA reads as TGCGCCAGCAGCTTGGAGGGGGCGCCCGAGGCTTTCTTT.